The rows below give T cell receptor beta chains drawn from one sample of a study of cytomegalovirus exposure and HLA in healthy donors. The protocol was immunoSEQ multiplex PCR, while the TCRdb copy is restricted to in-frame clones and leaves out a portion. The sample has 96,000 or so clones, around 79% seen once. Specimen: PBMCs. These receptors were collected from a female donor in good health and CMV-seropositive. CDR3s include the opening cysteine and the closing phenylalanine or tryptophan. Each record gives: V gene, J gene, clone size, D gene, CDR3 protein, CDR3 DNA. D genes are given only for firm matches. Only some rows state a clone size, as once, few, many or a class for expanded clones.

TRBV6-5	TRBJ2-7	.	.	CASSPAQGQFYEQYF	TGTGCCAGCAGCCCCGCGCAGGGTCAATTCTACGAGCAGTACTTC
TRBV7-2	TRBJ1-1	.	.	CASIRGDSTEAFF	TGTGCCAGCATTAGAGGAGACTCTACTGAAGCTTTCTTT
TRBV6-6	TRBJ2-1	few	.	CASLVSAAGLGNEQFF	TGTGCCAGCCTCGTGTCCGCGGCAGGGCTTGGGAATGAGCAGTTCTTC
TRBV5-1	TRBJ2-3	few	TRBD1	CASKQGDKDTQYF	TGCGCCAGCAAGCAGGGGGATAAAGATACGCAGTATTTT
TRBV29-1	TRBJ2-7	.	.	CSVAASGIYEQYF	TGCAGCGTTGCCGCCTCGGGAATCTACGAGCAGTACTTC
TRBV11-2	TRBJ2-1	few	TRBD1	CASSFYRDRDRPEQFF	TGTGCCAGCAGTTTTTACCGGGACAGGGACCGTCCTGAGCAGTTCTTC
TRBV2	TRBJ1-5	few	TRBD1	CASRSSTGPNQPQHF	TGTGCCAGCAGGAGCTCGACAGGGCCGAATCAGCCCCAGCATTTT
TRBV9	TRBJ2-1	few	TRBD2	CASSRRVGLAGTYNEQFF	TGTGCCAGCAGTAGGAGGGTGGGGCTAGCGGGGACGTACAATGAGCAGTTCTTC
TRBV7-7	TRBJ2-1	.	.	CASSYSDSNEQFF	TGTGCTAGCAGCTACAGCGACAGTAATGAGCAGTTCTTC
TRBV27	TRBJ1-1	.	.	CASRSSPGTEAFF	TGTGCCAGCAGATCCTCACCGGGCACTGAAGCTTTCTTT
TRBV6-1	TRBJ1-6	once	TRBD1	CASSEPGTGNYNSPLHF	TGTGCCAGCAGCGAACCCGGGACAGGGAACTATAATTCACCCCTCCACTTT
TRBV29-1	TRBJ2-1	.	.	CSVTSYNEQFF	TGCAGCGTTACTAGCTACAATGAGCAGTTCTTC
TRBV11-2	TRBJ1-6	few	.	CASSLVREGSPLHF	TGTGCCAGCAGCTTAGTCAGGGAAGGATCACCCCTCCACTTT
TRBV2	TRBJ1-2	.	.	CANKAEGEAYGYTF	TGTGCCAACAAGGCCGAAGGGGAAGCCTATGGCTACACCTTC
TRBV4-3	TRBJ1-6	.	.	CASSQLGGDSPLHF	TGCGCCAGCAGCCAGCTCGGGGGAGATTCACCCCTCCACTTT
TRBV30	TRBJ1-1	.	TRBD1	CAWDRGVNTEAFF	TGTGCCTGGGACAGGGGGGTGAACACTGAAGCTTTCTTT
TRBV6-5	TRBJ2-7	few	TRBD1	CASRRDRVAYEQYF	TGTGCCAGCAGGAGGGACAGGGTCGCCTACGAGCAGTACTTC
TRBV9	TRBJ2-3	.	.	CASSAITDTQYF	TGTGCCAGCAGCGCTATCACAGATACGCAGTATTTT
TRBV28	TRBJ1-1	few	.	CASSLVGGGRTEAFF	TGTGCCAGCAGTCTAGTGGGCGGGGGTAGGACTGAAGCTTTCTTT
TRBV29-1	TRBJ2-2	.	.	CSAKTPRGTGELFF	TGCAGCGCTAAGACACCGCGGGGCACCGGGGAGCTGTTTTTT
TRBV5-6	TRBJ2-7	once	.	CASSLGPTSSYEQYF	TGTGCCAGCAGCTTGGGGCCGACTTCCTCCTACGAGCAGTACTTC
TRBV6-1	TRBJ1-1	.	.	CASIETALNTEAFF	TGTGCCAGCATAGAGACAGCCTTGAACACTGAAGCTTTCTTT
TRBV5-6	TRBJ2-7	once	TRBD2	CASTTGLAGSIYEQYF	TGTGCCAGCACCACGGGACTAGCGGGATCTATCTACGAGCAGTACTTC
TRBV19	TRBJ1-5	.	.	CASSPRDQPQHF	TGTGCCAGTAGTCCCCGAGATCAGCCCCAGCATTTT
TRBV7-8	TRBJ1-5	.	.	CASSLGSGVNQPQHF	TGTGCCAGCAGCTTAGGATCAGGGGTCAATCAGCCCCAGCATTTT
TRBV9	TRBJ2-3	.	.	CASSVETGLTDTQYF	TGTGCCAGCAGCGTAGAAACAGGGCTCACAGATACGCAGTATTTT
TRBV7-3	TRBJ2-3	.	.	CASSPAGETDTQYF	TGTGCCAGCAGCCCGGCAGGGGAGACAGATACGCAGTATTTT
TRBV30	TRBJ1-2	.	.	CAWSPSGIYGYTF	TGTGCCTGGAGCCCCTCGGGTATCTATGGCTACACCTTC
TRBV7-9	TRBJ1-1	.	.	CASSWVKGQGRGNTEAFF	TGTGCCAGCAGCTGGGTGAAAGGGCAGGGGCGAGGGAACACTGAAGCTTTCTTT
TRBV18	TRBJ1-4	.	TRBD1	CASSQTGDNEKLFF	TGTGCCAGCTCCCAGACAGGGGATAATGAAAAACTGTTTTTT
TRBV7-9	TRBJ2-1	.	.	CASSFQGRNEQFF	TGTGCCAGCAGCTTTCAGGGAAGGAATGAGCAGTTCTTC
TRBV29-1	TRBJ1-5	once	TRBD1	CSVAGTGQNQPQHF	TGCAGCGTGGCCGGGACAGGGCAAAATCAGCCCCAGCATTTT
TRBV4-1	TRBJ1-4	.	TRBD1	CASSQVATGSEKLFF	TGCGCCAGCAGCCAAGTGGCGACAGGGTCGGAGAAACTGTTTTTT
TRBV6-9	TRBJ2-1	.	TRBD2	CASSKNAGVAGGSYNEQFF	TGTGCCAGCAGCAAAAACGCGGGAGTAGCGGGGGGCTCCTACAATGAGCAGTTCTTC
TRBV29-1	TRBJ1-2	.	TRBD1	CSVPGQGARYGYTF	TGCAGCGTTCCCGGACAGGGGGCGAGGTATGGCTACACCTTC
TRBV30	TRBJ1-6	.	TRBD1	CAWSRGQLNSPLHF	TGTGCCTGGAGTAGGGGACAGTTAAATTCACCCCTCCACTTT
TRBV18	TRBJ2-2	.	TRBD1	CASSPWTGDGTGELFF	TGTGCCAGCTCACCTTGGACAGGGGATGGTACCGGGGAGCTGTTTTTT
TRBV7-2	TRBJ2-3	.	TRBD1	CASSLGAGTGGFTQYF	TGTGCCAGCAGCTTAGGGGCGGGGACAGGGGGATTCACGCAGTATTTT
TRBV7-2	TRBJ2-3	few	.	CASSLAGRAADTQYF	TGTGCCAGCAGCTTAGCGGGCAGGGCCGCAGATACGCAGTATTTT
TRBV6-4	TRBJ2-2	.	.	CASSGGQNTGELFF	TGTGCCAGCAGTGGCGGACAGAACACCGGGGAGCTGTTTTTT
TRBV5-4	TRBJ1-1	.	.	CASSLAGGGFMNTEAFF	TGTGCCAGCAGCTTGGCGGGCGGGGGTTTTATGAACACTGAAGCTTTCTTT
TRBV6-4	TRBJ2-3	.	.	CAGSLGTSTDTQYF	TGTGCCGGCTCTCTGGGGACAAGTACAGATACGCAGTATTTT
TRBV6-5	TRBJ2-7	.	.	CASSPHWSEEFEQHF	TGTGCCAGCAGCCCCCATTGGAGCGAGGAATTCGAGCAGCACTTC
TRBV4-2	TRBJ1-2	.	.	CASSRLIRDSTGYTF	TGTGCCAGCAGCCGCTTAATCCGGGACTCAACGGGCTACACCTTC
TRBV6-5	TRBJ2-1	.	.	CASSFLISSSYNEQFF	TGTGCCAGCAGTTTCCTGATCTCGAGCTCCTACAATGAGCAGTTCTTC
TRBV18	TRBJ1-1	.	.	CASSPDRQLNTEAFF	TGTGCCAGCTCACCTGATCGACAATTGAACACTGAAGCTTTCTTT
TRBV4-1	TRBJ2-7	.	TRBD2	CASSQVLGLAGEGEQYF	TGCGCCAGCAGCCAAGTTCTGGGACTAGCGGGAGAGGGCGAGCAGTACTTC
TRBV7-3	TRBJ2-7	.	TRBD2	CASSPRASGRRDEQYF	TGTGCCAGCAGCCCCAGGGCCAGCGGGAGACGCGACGAGCAGTACTTC
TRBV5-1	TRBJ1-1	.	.	CASSSDSSMNTEAFF	TGCGCCAGCAGCTCCGACAGCTCGATGAACACTGAAGCTTTCTTT
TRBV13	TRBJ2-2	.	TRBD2	CASSPSREAGELFF	TGTGCCAGCAGCCCCTCCCGGGAGGCCGGGGAGCTGTTTTTT
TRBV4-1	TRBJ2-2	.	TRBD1	CASSQLGQGPDTGELFF	TGCGCCAGCAGCCAACTCGGACAGGGTCCAGACACCGGGGAGCTGTTTTTT
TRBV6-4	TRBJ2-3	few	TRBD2	CASSETSGSVDTQYF	TGTGCCAGCAGTGAGACTAGCGGGAGTGTGGATACGCAGTATTTT
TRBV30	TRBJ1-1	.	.	CAWSLQDRAFF	TGTGCCTGGAGTCTACAGGATAGGGCTTTCTTT